These 25 T cell receptor beta chains share one sample of origin, sequenced in a study of blood T cell repertoires in COVID-19. Only in-frame clones appear in the TCRdb table, and some are missing; sequencing was by immunoSEQ multiplex PCR. The sample shows hundreds of thousands of clones, approximately 86% of them seen only once. Sequenced sample: peripheral blood. The receptor set was obtained from an elderly woman with acute or convalescent COVID-19.

V gene TRBV7-2 combines with J gene TRBJ1-6; D is perhaps TRBD1 (6 bases). The germline gives CDR1 SGHTA, CDR2 FQGNSA. This CDR3 region has 16 residues. Trimming left V 6 bases short and J 5 bases short, with 17 bases between. The CDR3 spells CASSSRDKGNNSPLHF. CDR3 nucleotides: TGTGCCAGCAGTTCCCGGGACAAGGGAAATAATTCACCCCTCCACTTT. Full variable domain (outside the CDR3, taken from reference TRBV7-2 and TRBJ1-6): GAGVSQSPSNKVTEKGKDVELRCDPISGHTALYWYRQSLGQGLEFLIYFQGNSAPDKSGLPSDRFSAERTGGSVSTLTIQRTQQEDSAVYLCASSSRDKGNNSPLHFGNGTRLTVT.

The chain couples TRBV3-1 (or the pseudogene TRBV3-2) to TRBJ1-6; 10 bases are shared with TRBD1. The CDR3 has 16 amino acids. The junction had 13 bases not matched to a gene; V was cut back by 5 bases and J by 12 bases. The germline gives CDR1 LGHDT, CDR2 YNNKEL (reference sequence). The DNA for the CDR3 is TGTGCCAGCAGCGAGACCGGGACAGGGGAGTATAGACCCCTCCACTTT. This codes for CASSETGTGEYRPLHF.

In this sample, this clone turned up a few times. The J gene is TRBJ1-1, the V gene TRBV12-3 or TRBV12-4; unclear D gene. V lost 0 bases to trimming and J lost 7 bases, with 9 bases between them. CDR3 length equals 13 residues. This CDR3 reads CASSLAGGDEAFF. The CDR3 DNA reads as TGTGCCAGCAGTTTAGCGGGCGGGGATGAAGCTTTCTTT.

There are many counts of this clone. V usage is TRBV7-8 and J usage is TRBJ2-7; possible D gene TRBD2, 5 bases. The CDR3 runs to 14 residues. V gave up 2 bases and J gave up 1 base, with 9 bases separating them. Germline loops: CDR1 SGHVS, CDR2 FQNEAQ. CDR3 DNA sequence: TGTGCCAGCAGCTTATTTCGGGGTTCCTACGAGCAGTACTTC. Translated, it gives CASSLFRGSYEQYF.

This chain connects TRBV5-1 to TRBJ2-7, with 7 bases matching TRBD1. Germline-derived CDR1 and CDR2 are SGHRS and YFSETQ. The V segment lost 2 bases and the J segment 6 bases; nucleotides outside the gene matches: 5. This CDR3 spans 13 amino acids. The CDR3 DNA sequence: TGCGCCAGCAGCTTTCTCCGGGACAGCGAGCAGTACTTC. It encodes CASSFLRDSEQYF.

The chain recombines TRBV2 with TRBJ1-5; maybe TRBD1 (5 bases). Between the trimmed V and J ends, which lost 5 bases and 7 bases, there was a span of 12 bases. CDR1 and CDR2 (germline): SNHLY, FYNNEI. The CDR3 consists of 13 residues. The CDR3 region is CASSLGGDQPQHF. The DNA of the CDR3 is TGTGCCAGCAGTTTGGGAGGGGACCAGCCCCAGCATTTT.

The chain links TRBV3-1 (or the pseudogene TRBV3-2) to TRBJ1-1; tentatively, D is TRBD1 (5 bases). Trimming took 3 bases from V and 0 from J, leaving 8 bases between them. This CDR3 has 14 amino acids. Germline loops: CDR1 LGHDT, CDR2 YNNKEL (reference sequence). The CDR3 sequence: CASSHRVMNTEAFF. The CDR3 bases are TGTGCCAGCAGCCACAGGGTTATGAACACTGAAGCTTTCTTT.

The rearrangement links TRBV5-1 to TRBJ2-7, with TRBD2 matching over 9 bases. The CDR3 covers 15 residues. V lost 2 bases, J lost 1 base, and 4 bases stayed unmatched. Germline-derived CDR1 and CDR2 are SGHRS and YFSETQ. CDR3 loop: CASSFRLAVSYEQYF. The CDR3 nucleotides are TGCGCCAGCAGCTTCAGACTAGCGGTATCCTACGAGCAGTACTTC. Together with reference TRBV5-1 and TRBJ2-7, the CDR3 gives the full variable domain: KAGVTQTPRYLIKTRGQQVTLSCSPISGHRSVSWYQQTPGQGLQFLFEYFSETQRNKGNFPGRFSGRQFSNSRSEMNVSTLELGDSALYLCASSFRLAVSYEQYFGPGTRLTVT.

Concerning this clone: Additional DNA sequences in this sample encode the identical CDR3. This chain connects TRBV19 to TRBJ1-2; TRBD1 is a possible D gene (5 bases). The germline V gene encodes CDR1 LNHDA and CDR2 SQIVND (reference sequence). The V and J ends lost 3 bases and 2 bases respectively, with 10 bases between them. The CDR3 is 14 amino acids. CDR3 in DNA: TGTGCCAGTAGTATTACAGGCGCCAACTATGGCTACACCTTC. Protein sequence: CASSITGANYGYTF.

The V call is TRBV12-3 or TRBV12-4, the J call TRBJ1-5; TRBD1 is a possible D gene (6 bases). This CDR3 spans 12 amino acids. The DNA for the CDR3 is TGTGCAATAGGACAGAACAATCAGCCCCAGCATTTT. This gives the protein CAIGQNNQPQHF.

The V call is TRBV25-1, the J call TRBJ2-3; 8 positions match TRBD1. Per germline, CDR1 MGHDK and CDR2 SYGVNS. V lost 3 bases to trimming and J lost 3 bases; unmatched junction nucleotides: 11. The CDR3 totals 17 residues. CDR3 DNA sequence: TGTGCCAGCAGTGACCCCTCGGCAGGGGGCGAAACAGATACGCAGTATTTT. Residues: CASSDPSAGGETDTQYF.

The chain links TRBV30 to TRBJ1-1; D possibly corresponds to TRBD1 (6 bases). V shed 4 bases and J shed 7 bases, with 25 bases lying between them. This CDR3 comprises 16 residues. Looked up from germline, CDR1 is GTSNPN and CDR2 is SVGIG (reference sequence). CDR3 bases: TGTGCCTGGAAGGGGGTTGGTCGTATGCCCGTCTATGAAGCTTTCTTT. Translating gives CAWKGVGRMPVYEAFF.

This clone has just one count. The genes are TRBV5-4 and TRBJ1-1, with TRBD1 as a possible D gene (6 bases). V lost 1 base and J 4 bases, leaving 11 bases between the germline ends. The CDR3 is 14 amino acids. The V gene's germline CDR1 is SGHNT and CDR2 YYREEE (reference sequence). CDR3 region: CASSLRGGGTEAFF. The CDR3 coding sequence is TGTGCCAGCAGCTTGAGGGGGGGCGGCACTGAAGCTTTCTTT.

This clone was counted a few times. The chain joins TRBV12-3 or TRBV12-4 to TRBJ1-1; D perhaps matches TRBD1 (5 bases). The CDR3 is 13 residues long. Trimming took off 7 bases at V and 4 bases at J, with 13 bases between the two ends. The chain's CDR3 is CASTVIRGTEAFF. DNA of the CDR3: TGTGCCAGCACCGTCATAAGGGGCACTGAAGCTTTCTTT.

The chain joins TRBV19 to TRBJ1-5, with 7 bases identical to TRBD1. The CDR3 is 12 amino acids. The germline V gene encodes CDR1 LNHDA and CDR2 SQIVND (reference sequence). The J segment lost 3 bases and the V segment lost 9 bases, leaving 2 bases of the junction unmatched. The CDR3 spells CASGQANQPQHF. The CDR3, as DNA: TGTGCCAGCGGACAGGCCAATCAGCCCCAGCATTTT.

The chain uses TRBV19 and TRBJ1-5, with TRBD1 matching 8 bases. The CDR3 has 15 amino acids. J lost 4 bases, V lost 2 bases, and 4 bases had no gene match. Germline-derived CDR1 and CDR2 are LNHDA and SQIVND (reference sequence). The CDR3 region is CASSIHRGGNQPQHF. The CDR3 DNA follows: TGTGCCAGTAGTATACACAGGGGGGGGAATCAGCCCCAGCATTTT.

The CDR3, as DNA: TGCGCCAGCAGCTCTGGAGTCGGGACTGTTAGCACAGATACGCAGTATTTT. It encodes CASSSGVGTVSTDTQYF. The V call is TRBV5-1, the J call TRBJ2-3, with D perhaps matching TRBD2 (6 bases). The CDR3 totals 17 residues. V dropped 3 bases and J dropped 0 bases, with 17 bases sitting between them. Germline V gene data show CDR1 as SGHRS and CDR2 as YFSETQ.

This clone was recorded a few times. The chain joins TRBV18 to TRBJ1-3; 9 bases align to TRBD1. After removal of 4 bases from V and 0 bases from J, the junction contained 4 bases not matched to a gene. The germline gives CDR1 KGHSH, CDR2 LQKENI. There are 16 residues in the CDR3. The CDR3 spells CASSRDRAPSGNTIYF. The CDR3 DNA follows: TGTGCCAGCTCACGGGACAGGGCCCCCTCTGGAAACACCATATATTTT.

This chain uses TRBV12-3 or TRBV12-4 with TRBJ1-1; D may be TRBD1 (6 bases). The CDR3 is 13 amino acids. V lost 4 bases to trimming and J lost 5 bases, with 11 bases between them. The CDR3 is CASSSGTPTEAFF. The CDR3 nucleotides read TGTGCCAGCAGTTCGGGGACACCGACTGAAGCTTTCTTT.

This rearrangement joins TRBV10-3 to TRBJ2-7; no clear D. The length of the CDR3 is 11 residues. The V end lost 3 bases, the J end lost 7 bases, and 7 bases lay between the germline ends. CDR1 and CDR2 (germline): ENHRY, SYGVKD. CDR3 DNA: TGTGCCATCAGTGACCGCGAGGAGCAGTACTTC. It translates to CAISDREEQYF.

J is TRBJ2-5 and V is TRBV13; 7 bases map to TRBD1. The germline V gene has CDR1 PRHDT and CDR2 FYEKMQ (reference sequence). The CDR3 has 16 amino acids. The V and J ends lost 5 bases and 4 bases, in that order; junction bases with no gene match: 13. For the CDR3, the DNA is TGTGCCAGCAGCCCCCGACTCACAGGGGTTGGAGAGACCCAGTACTTC. Translating it yields CASSPRLTGVGETQYF.

V is TRBV5-1 and J is TRBJ2-3, with TRBD1 identical over 8 bases. The CDR3 consists of 17 residues. J was trimmed by 1 base and V by 0 bases; bases with no gene match: 7. Germline CDR1 and CDR2: SGHRS and YFSETQ. DNA of the CDR3: TGCGCCAGCAGCTTGGCTTTGGACAGGGAGGGCACAGATACGCAGTATTTT. Translating it yields CASSLALDREGTDTQYF.

The rearrangement joins TRBV7-3 to TRBJ2-5; perhaps TRBD2 as D (6 bases). V lost 5 bases, J lost 0 bases, and 22 bases lay in between. Germline CDR1 is SGHTA and CDR2 is FQGTGA. The CDR3 covers 18 residues. The CDR3 loop is CASSPAPTRGSYQETQYF. In DNA form, the CDR3 reads TGTGCCAGCAGCCCCGCCCCAACGCGGGGATCTTACCAAGAGACCCAGTACTTC.

The chain employs TRBV19 and TRBJ2-2; tentatively, D is TRBD2 (5 bases). V gave up 4 bases and J gave up 7 bases, with 19 bases separating them. CDR1 is LNHDA and CDR2 is SQIVND in the germline V gene (reference sequence). This CDR3 is built from 16 residues. The DNA of the CDR3 is TGTGCCAGTAGTAATCCGAGCGGAAGACTCCACGGGGAGCTGTTTTTT. It translates to CASSNPSGRLHGELFF.

The chain has TRBV12-5 and TRBJ2-5; TRBD1 matches 10 bases. The germline V gene has CDR1 LGHNT and CDR2 FRNRAP. Unmatched junction bases numbered 5, after V lost 6 bases and J lost 4 bases. The CDR3 consists of 14 residues. The CDR3 is CASGRQGAGETQYF. Here the CDR3 DNA reads TGTGCTAGTGGCCGACAGGGGGCGGGAGAGACCCAGTACTTC.